This entry lists 21 T cell receptor beta chains sequenced from one sample in a study of cytomegalovirus exposure and HLA in healthy donors listed by TCRdb under 2017. The method was the immunoSEQ multiplex PCR assay. A mixture of 60 forward primers for TCR Vbeta segments and 13 reverse primers for TCR Jbeta segments was used in the multiplex PCR. The immuneACCESS repertoire file appears here via TCRdb, limited to in-frame rearrangements. These files lack a portion of the clones; in checked studies, under half of the deficit traces to unresolved V genes, and the cause of the others is not known. The sample profile shows tens of thousands of clones; 90% to 95% of them were found once. Jointly, the top ten make up roughly 3% of the sample. Sample: PBMCs. The receptors stem from a woman under 30 in good health and CMV-seronegative.

The V gene is TRBV9, the J gene TRBJ2-3; 10 nucleotides line up with TRBD2. CDR1 SGDLS and CDR2 YYNGEE come from the germline V gene. The trim removed 4 bases at V and 3 bases at J, leaving 8 bases unmatched. The CDR3 spans 16 residues. The CDR3 loop is CASSRRGLADTDTQYF. The CDR3 DNA reads as TGTGCCAGCAGCCGACGAGGACTAGCGGATACAGATACGCAGTATTTT.

The rearrangement joins TRBV5-5 to TRBJ1-3; D not certain. Looked up from germline, CDR1 is SGHKS and CDR2 is YYEKEE (reference sequence). Trimming left V 1 base short and J 0 bases short, with 8 bases between. CDR3 length: 15 amino acids. The CDR3 spells CASSLSLGSGNTIYF. Written as DNA, the CDR3 is TGTGCCAGCAGCTTGAGCCTCGGCTCTGGAAACACCATATATTTT.

V and J are TRBV18 and TRBJ2-7, with 8 bases matching TRBD2. CDR1 is KGHSH and CDR2 is LQKENI in the germline V gene. Losses at the gene ends were 8 bases for V and 7 bases for J; bases not matched to a gene: 13. CDR3 length: 14 residues. The CDR3 coding sequence is TGTGCCAGCAAACGGGCGGGAGGAGTAGGGGAGCAGTACTTC. Its translation: CASKRAGGVGEQYF. Full variable domain (missing parts from reference TRBV18 and TRBJ2-7): NAGVMQNPRHLVRRRGQEARLRCSPMKGHSHVYWYRQLPEEGLKFMVYLQKENIIDESGMPKERFSAEFPKEGPSILRIQQVVRGDSAAYFCASKRAGGVGEQYFGPGTRLTVT.

This clone was detected only a few times. V usage is TRBV5-4 and J usage is TRBJ2-2; D is ambiguous. The CDR3 length is 13 residues. CDR1 and CDR2 (germline): SGHNT, YYREEE (reference sequence). With 4 bases removed from V and 4 bases from J, the gap between germline ends came to 8 bases. The DNA of the CDR3 is TGTGCCAGCAGCCTCCCGGGCACCGGGGAGCTGTTTTTT. It yields the protein CASSLPGTGELFF.

This clone was detected only once. The V and J genes are TRBV5-6 and TRBJ2-1; possible D gene TRBD2, 5 bases. Germline V lookup: CDR1 SGHDT, CDR2 YYEEEE. V was trimmed by 4 bases and J by 2 bases, leaving 13 bases between them. The CDR3 is made up of 15 amino acids. CDR3: CASSRGLLTYNEQFF. In DNA form, the CDR3 reads TGTGCCAGCAGCCGCGGACTCCTGACCTACAATGAGCAGTTCTTC.

V is TRBV30 and J is TRBJ1-1; D uncertain. CDR1 GTSNPN and CDR2 SVGIG come from the germline V gene (reference sequence). The CDR3 is made up of 13 amino acids. V lost 1 base, J lost 0 bases, and 6 bases lay in between. The DNA of the CDR3 is TGTGCCTGGAGTGACGGGGTGAACACTGAAGCTTTCTTT. It is translated as CAWSDGVNTEAFF.

The rearrangement links TRBV27 to TRBJ1-1; D remains unclear. This CDR3 contains 13 residues. Germline CDR1 and CDR2: MNHEY and SMNVEV (reference sequence). V was shortened by 5 bases and J by 1 base, with 8 bases between the two germline ends. CDR3 sequence: CASSTLGNTEAFF. The CDR3 coding sequence is TGTGCCAGCAGTACCCTCGGGAACACTGAAGCTTTCTTT.

This clone was observed a single time. The chain is built from TRBV18 and TRBJ1-1; 7 bases agree with TRBD1. Per germline, CDR1 KGHSH and CDR2 LQKENI. The CDR3 sequence is 14 residues long. V was clipped by 5 bases and J by 1 base; unmatched bases: 4. CDR3 DNA: TGTGCCAGCTCAGAGACAGGGCCGAACACTGAAGCTTTCTTT. Its translation: CASSETGPNTEAFF. The full variable domain, rest sourced from reference TRBV18 and TRBJ1-1, is NAGVMQNPRHLVRRRGQEARLRCSPMKGHSHVYWYRQLPEEGLKFMVYLQKENIIDESGMPKERFSAEFPKEGPSILRIQQVVRGDSAAYFCASSETGPNTEAFFGQGTRLTVV.

The V and J genes are TRBV28 and TRBJ2-1; 7 bases are shared with TRBD1. V lost 1 base, J lost 4 bases, and 7 bases stayed unmatched. The length of the CDR3 is 16 residues. The germline CDR1 and CDR2 sequences are MDHEN and SYDVKM. The CDR3 DNA reads TGTGCCAGCAGTTTATCGACCACGACAGGGTACAATGAGCAGTTCTTC. This gives the protein CASSLSTTTGYNEQFF.

This clone was counted between two and nine times. This chain uses TRBV10-2 with TRBJ2-3; TRBD2 matches 8 bases. V shed 8 bases and J 0 bases; nucleotides not matched to a gene: 7. CDR3 length: 15 residues. Germline CDR1 reads WSHSY; CDR2 reads SAAADI. CDR3 sequence (DNA): TGCGCCAGCGGGGAGACTAGCGCGAGCACAGATACGCAGTATTTT. Translation gives CASGETSASTDTQYF.

This clone showed up just once. The V call is TRBV5-1, the J call TRBJ2-7; TRBD1 matches 9 bases. Germline V gene lookup returns CDR1 SGHRS and CDR2 YFSETQ. V gave up 3 bases and J gave up 1 base; unmatched junction bases: 2. CDR3 length: 14 amino acids. As DNA, the CDR3 is TGCGCCAGCAGCTCGGGACAGGGATCCTACGAGCAGTACTTC. Its translation: CASSSGQGSYEQYF.

The chain employs TRBV9 and TRBJ2-7; 11 nucleotides align to TRBD2. Germline V gives CDR1 SGDLS, CDR2 YYNGEE. The CDR3 covers 16 residues. V gave up 0 bases and J gave up 5 bases; unmatched junction bases: 7. CDR3 nucleotide sequence: TGTGCCAGCAGCGTAGGGGGGACTAGCGGTAGCCACGAGCAGTACTTC. Amino acids: CASSVGGTSGSHEQYF.

V gene TRBV11-1 combines with J gene TRBJ2-7, with 9 nucleotides matching TRBD1. The germline V gene encodes CDR1 SGHAT and CDR2 FQDESV (reference sequence). The V gene end was trimmed by 8 bases and the J gene end by 7 bases; junction bases not matched to a gene: 15. The CDR3 is 15 amino acids. The CDR3 DNA follows: TGTGCCAGCCGCAGGAATTACAGGGGGCCCTGGGAGCAGTACTTC. Translation: CASRRNYRGPWEQYF.

The V call is TRBV9, the J call TRBJ1-2, with TRBD1 matching 9 bases. J was trimmed by 8 bases and V by 3 bases; bases with no gene match: 5. The CDR3 runs 13 residues. Germline V gene data show CDR1 as SGDLS and CDR2 as YYNGEE. In nucleotides, the CDR3 is TGTGCCAGCAGCGAACGACAGGGGGTCGGCTACACCTTC. This encodes CASSERQGVGYTF. The whole variable domain, remainder taken from reference TRBV9 and TRBJ1-2, is DSGVTQTPKHLITATGQRVTLRCSPRSGDLSVYWYQQSLDQGLQFLIQYYNGEERAKGNILERFSAQQFPDLHSELNLSSLELGDSALYFCASSERQGVGYTFGSGTRLTVV.

J is TRBJ2-5 and V is TRBV19; a weak D match, TRBD2 (5 bases). Trimming stripped 3 bases from V and 1 base from J, with 6 bases between. Germline values: CDR1 LNHDA, CDR2 SQIVND (reference sequence). The CDR3 is made up of 13 amino acids. The DNA for the CDR3 is TGTGCCAGTAGTATCGGGATCCAAGAGACCCAGTACTTC. Its protein product is CASSIGIQETQYF.

As DNA, the CDR3 is TGTGCCAGCACCCCGGCCGGGCCAGGGGGAAACGAGCAGTACTTC. It yields the protein CASTPAGPGGNEQYF. V and J are TRBV27 and TRBJ2-7; TRBD1 aligns across 7 bases. After removal of 7 bases from V and 5 bases from J, the junction contained 14 bases not matched to a gene. The CDR3 length is 15 residues. Per germline, CDR1 MNHEY and CDR2 SMNVEV (reference sequence).

The chain has TRBV5-6 and TRBJ2-3, with 13 bases aligning to TRBD2. Germline trimming cut 4 bases from V and 3 bases from J; bases unmatched to any gene: 5. The germline V gene has CDR1 SGHDT and CDR2 YYEEEE. The CDR3 extends over 16 amino acids. The CDR3 DNA follows: TGTGCCAGCAGCGAACCACTAGCGGGAGGGACAGATACGCAGTATTTT. This translates into CASSEPLAGGTDTQYF.

The chain recombines TRBV11-2 with TRBJ2-1; 12 bases agree with TRBD2. Germline CDR1 is SGHAT and CDR2 is FQNNGV. There are 19 residues in the CDR3. Trimming cost V 2 bases and J 8 bases; bases outside gene matches: 16. The CDR3 reads CASSLTVGSSGRADDEQFF. In nucleotides, the CDR3 is TGTGCCAGCAGCTTAACGGTGGGGTCTAGCGGGAGGGCCGATGATGAGCAGTTCTTC. Supplemented by reference TRBV11-2 and TRBJ2-1, the full variable domain reads EAGVAQSPRYKIIEKRQSVAFWCNPISGHATLYWYQQILGQGPKLLIQFQNNGVVDDSQLPKDRFSAERLKGVDSTLKIQPAKLEDSAVYLCASSLTVGSSGRADDEQFFGPGTRLTVL.

The chain is built from TRBV9 and TRBJ2-7; the match to TRBD2 covers 11 bases. The CDR3 length is 15 residues. J was trimmed by 2 bases and V by 3 bases; bases with no gene match: 4. Germline V gives CDR1 SGDLS, CDR2 YYNGEE. This CDR3 reads CASSAGTSGTYEQYF. The CDR3 coding sequence is TGTGCCAGCAGCGCGGGGACTAGCGGCACCTACGAGCAGTACTTC.

J is TRBJ2-7 and V is TRBV6-5; tentatively, D is TRBD1 (5 bases). This CDR3 is built from 15 residues. Germline assignment: CDR1 MNHEY and CDR2 SVGAGI. Trimming took 0 bases from V and 2 from J, leaving 11 bases between them. The CDR3 nucleotides are TGTGCCAGCAGTTACTCAGGGGTACAGACCTACGAGCAGTACTTC. Translated: CASSYSGVQTYEQYF.

J is TRBJ2-7 and V is TRBV19; D possibly corresponds to TRBD2 (6 bases). The CDR3 is 15 amino acids. Germline CDR1 is LNHDA and CDR2 is SQIVND (reference sequence). Trimming left V 5 bases short and J 4 bases short, with 18 bases between. CDR3: CASSWSSEGSYEQYF. The CDR3 coding sequence is TGTGCCAGTAGTTGGTCTAGCGAAGGTTCGTACGAGCAGTACTTC.